The next 19 T cell receptor beta chains were all read from a single sample in a study of CD8 T cells in Susac syndrome. RNA totalling roughly 0.45 to 1 ug underwent reverse transcription with random hexamers. TCRdb itself ran the immunoSEQ multiplex PCR reads through MiXCR, one entry per CDR3 protein. In the table there are around 230,000 distinct CDR3 sequences, 95% to 97% of which are singletons. The sample consisted of CD4+ T cells from PBMCs. The receptor source for this set is a human donor with Susac syndrome.

The rearrangement joins TRBV7-3 to TRBJ2-7; D is unresolved. The CDR3 contains 16 residues. Trimming took 5 bases from V and 7 from J, leaving 24 bases between them. CDR1 and CDR2 from the germline V gene are SGHTA and FQGTGA. The CDR3 DNA reads as TGTGCCAGCAGCCCCAATAAAGGAGCCCCTCTCTCGGAGCAGTACTTC. This encodes CASSPNKGAPLSEQYF.

J is TRBJ2-3 and V is TRBV30, with a tentative D call TRBD2 (5 bases). Trimming removed 3 bases from V and 6 bases from J, with 16 bases in between. Germline lookup yields CDR1 GTSNPN and CDR2 SVGIG (reference sequence). The CDR3 covers 14 residues. The CDR3 sequence is CAWRVRGKGDTQYF. In nucleotides, the CDR3 is TGTGCCTGGAGAGTCCGGGGAAAAGGTGATACGCAGTATTTT.

This clonotype appeared once. This sequence joins TRBV5-1 and TRBJ2-3, with D unresolved. This CDR3 has 13 residues. The V gene lost 4 bases and the J gene lost 2 bases, with 8 bases spanning the gap. Germline loops: CDR1 SGHRS, CDR2 YFSETQ. The CDR3 DNA reads TGCGCCAGCAGCGTCCGAGACACAGATACGCAGTATTTT. The encoded protein is CASSVRDTDTQYF.

The rearrangement joins TRBV29-1 to TRBJ2-4; 8 nucleotides align to TRBD2. The V and J ends lost 3 bases and 8 bases, in that order; junction bases with no gene match: 0. The CDR3 extends over 11 amino acids. The germline CDR1 and CDR2 sequences are SQVTM and ANQGSEA. The CDR3 loop is CSVDGRDIQYF. As DNA, the CDR3 is TGCAGCGTTGACGGGAGGGACATTCAGTACTTC.

The V call is TRBV5-1, the J call TRBJ2-7; TRBD2 aligns across 7 bases. V dropped 5 bases and J dropped 6; count of bases not matched to a gene: 11. Germline V gene sequence: CDR1 SGHRS, CDR2 YFSETQ. This CDR3 is built from 14 residues. The CDR3 reads CASRVSVTSFEQYF. CDR3 bases: TGCGCCAGCAGGGTTTCCGTGACTAGCTTCGAGCAGTACTTC.

The V and J genes are TRBV2 and TRBJ2-5; D unclear. Germline V gives CDR1 SNHLY, CDR2 FYNNEI. V lost 10 bases to trimming and J lost 2 bases, with 2 bases between them. This CDR3 is 9 amino acids long. The CDR3 DNA reads TGTGCCATTCAAGAGACCCAGTACTTC. The encoded protein is CAIQETQYF.

This clonotype has only one observation. This chain connects TRBV28 to TRBJ1-4, with 9 bases identical to TRBD1. V lost 6 bases to trimming and J lost 11 bases; unmatched junction nucleotides: 10. Germline V CDR1 and CDR2: MDHEN, SYDVKM. The CDR3 spans 14 residues. The CDR3 DNA reads as TGTGCCAGCAGCCTACAGGGGGCTTGGGGGAAACTGTTTTTT. This codes for CASSLQGAWGKLFF.

The rearrangement links TRBV6-1 to TRBJ2-1, with D uncertain. Germline lookup yields CDR1 MNHNS and CDR2 SASEGT. V was clipped by 6 bases and J by 6 bases, with 12 bases between them. This CDR3 region has 13 residues. The CDR3 DNA reads as TGTGCCAGCAGAAGGGCCCTAGGCAATGAGCAGTTCTTC. The encoded protein is CASRRALGNEQFF.

The genes are TRBV28 and TRBJ1-3, with D hard to call. Deletions cut 2 bases from V and 0 bases from J, with 8 bases between. Germline V CDR1 and CDR2: MDHEN, SYDVKM. This CDR3 has 15 residues. CDR3: CASSLHRSSGNTIYF. The DNA of the CDR3 is TGTGCCAGCAGTTTACACAGAAGCTCTGGAAACACCATATATTTT.

The V gene is TRBV4-2, the J gene TRBJ2-7, with TRBD2 as a possible D gene (5 bases). Germline V gene lookup returns CDR1 LGHNA and CDR2 YNFKEQ. V gave up 1 base and J gave up 2 bases, with 12 bases separating them. This CDR3 has 15 amino acids. The CDR3 DNA sequence: TGTGCCAGCAGCCAAGGCAGCGGAGGTACCTACGAGCAGTACTTC. Protein sequence: CASSQGSGGTYEQYF.

This chain uses TRBV27 with TRBJ2-2, with unresolved D. Germline loops: CDR1 MNHEY, CDR2 SMNVEV (reference sequence). Trimming cost V 7 bases and J 9 bases, with 9 bases left between them. The CDR3 extends over 11 amino acids. The CDR3: CASTISRELFF. CDR3 coding DNA: TGTGCCAGCACCATTAGCAGGGAGCTGTTTTTT.

This chain uses TRBV5-1 with TRBJ2-1; 10 bases agree with TRBD2. This CDR3 spans 14 amino acids. Unmatched junction bases numbered 6, after V lost 6 bases and J lost 6 bases. Per the germline V gene, CDR1 is SGHRS and CDR2 is YFSETQ. This CDR3 is CASMAGTSANEQFF. Here the CDR3 DNA reads TGCGCCAGCATGGCCGGGACTAGCGCCAATGAGCAGTTCTTC. The variable domain in full, completed from reference TRBV5-1 and TRBJ2-1, reads KAGVTQTPRYLIKTRGQQVTLSCSPISGHRSVSWYQQTPGQGLQFLFEYFSETQRNKGNFPGRFSGRQFSNSRSEMNVSTLELGDSALYLCASMAGTSANEQFFGPGTRLTVL.

J is TRBJ1-4 and V is TRBV27, with 9 bases identical to TRBD1. V shed 3 bases, J shed 6 bases, and the junction held 8 bases outside the gene matches. This CDR3 spans 16 amino acids. Per the germline V gene, CDR1 is MNHEY and CDR2 is SMNVEV (reference sequence). Here the CDR3 DNA reads TGTGCCAGCAGTTTGCCCGGGACAGGGACCGATGAAAAACTGTTTTTT. Its protein product is CASSLPGTGTDEKLFF.

The chain uses TRBV20-1 and TRBJ2-2, with D perhaps matching TRBD2 (6 bases). Germline V gene sequence: CDR1 DFQATT, CDR2 SNEGSKA (reference sequence). The CDR3 spans 13 residues. V gave up 6 bases and J gave up 8 bases, with 16 bases separating them. CDR3 amino acids: CSASDYASGELFF. The CDR3 DNA follows: TGCAGTGCCTCGGACTATGCGTCTGGGGAGCTGTTTTTT.

This chain joins TRBV14 and TRBJ2-1, with D possibly being TRBD2 (6 bases). CDR3 length: 13 amino acids. Deletions cut 5 bases from V and 9 bases from J, with 14 bases between. CDR1 and CDR2 (germline): SGHDN, FVKESK. The CDR3 DNA reads as TGTGCCAGCAGCGTAAAGCCCGGGGGTGAGCAGTTCTTC. This encodes CASSVKPGGEQFF.

A single count supports this clonotype. The CDR3 DNA reads as TGTGCCAGCAGCCCCCTTGTCCTTTCGGATCAGCCCCAGCATTTT. Protein product: CASSPLVLSDQPQHF. The chain uses TRBV7-3 and TRBJ1-5; D ambiguous. Germline loops: CDR1 SGHTA, CDR2 FQGTGA. The CDR3 loop spans 15 amino acids. Trimming took 5 bases from V and 5 from J, leaving 16 bases between them.

The chain links TRBV5-1 to TRBJ2-6, with a tentative D call TRBD2 (5 bases). CDR1 SGHRS and CDR2 YFSETQ come from the germline V gene. Trimming took 5 bases from V and 1 from J, leaving 13 bases between them. The CDR3 consists of 16 residues. The CDR3 here is CASSDWEKSGANVLTF. As DNA, the CDR3 is TGCGCCAGCAGTGACTGGGAGAAGTCTGGGGCCAACGTCCTGACTTTC. Together with reference TRBV5-1 and TRBJ2-6, the CDR3 gives the full variable domain: KAGVTQTPRYLIKTRGQQVTLSCSPISGHRSVSWYQQTPGQGLQFLFEYFSETQRNKGNFPGRFSGRQFSNSRSEMNVSTLELGDSALYLCASSDWEKSGANVLTFGAGSRLTVL.

This clonotype showed up just once. This rearrangement joins TRBV30 to TRBJ2-1, with a weak D call TRBD2 (6 bases). CDR3 length: 12 amino acids. V gave up 6 bases and J gave up 12 bases, with 18 bases separating them. From germline, CDR1 is GTSNPN and CDR2 SVGIG (reference sequence). The CDR3 loop reads CACTQGGPGQFF. The CDR3 DNA sequence: TGTGCCTGTACTCAAGGAGGGCCCGGGCAGTTCTTC.

V is TRBV30 and J is TRBJ1-2, with D perhaps TRBD1 (6 bases). Trimming cost V 5 bases and J 8 bases, with 12 bases left between them. Germline assignment: CDR1 GTSNPN and CDR2 SVGIG (reference sequence). The CDR3 is 11 amino acids. The DNA of the CDR3 is TGTGCCTGGGCCGGGGGGCGAGGCTACACCTTC. It yields the protein CAWAGGRGYTF.